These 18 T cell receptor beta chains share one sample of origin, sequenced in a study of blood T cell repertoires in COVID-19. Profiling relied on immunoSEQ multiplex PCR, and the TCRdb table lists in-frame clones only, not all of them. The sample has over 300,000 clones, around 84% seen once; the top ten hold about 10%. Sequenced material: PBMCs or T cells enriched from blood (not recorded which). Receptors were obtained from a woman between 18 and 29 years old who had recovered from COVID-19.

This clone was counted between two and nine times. The CDR3, as DNA: TGTGCCACCCGGGCAGGGGCAGACGAGCAGTACTTC. Amino acids: CATRAGADEQYF. The chain carries TRBV25-1 and TRBJ2-7; a weak D match, TRBD1 (6 bases). This CDR3 comprises 12 residues. Germline CDR1 is MGHDK and CDR2 is SYGVNS. V was shortened by 10 bases and J by 5 bases, with 15 bases between the two germline ends.

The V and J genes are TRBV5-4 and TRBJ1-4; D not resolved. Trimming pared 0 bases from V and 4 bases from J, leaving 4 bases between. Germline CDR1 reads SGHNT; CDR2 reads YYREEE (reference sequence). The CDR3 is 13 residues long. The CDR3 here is CASSLGSNEKLFF. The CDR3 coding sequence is TGTGCCAGCAGCTTGGGCAGTAATGAAAAACTGTTTTTT.

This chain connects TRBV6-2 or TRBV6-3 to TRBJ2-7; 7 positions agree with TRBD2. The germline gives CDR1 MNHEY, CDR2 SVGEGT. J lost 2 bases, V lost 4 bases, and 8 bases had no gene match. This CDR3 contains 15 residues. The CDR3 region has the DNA TGTGCCAGCAGTTTCCTGAGCGGGGACCCCTACGAGCAGTACTTC. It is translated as CASSFLSGDPYEQYF.

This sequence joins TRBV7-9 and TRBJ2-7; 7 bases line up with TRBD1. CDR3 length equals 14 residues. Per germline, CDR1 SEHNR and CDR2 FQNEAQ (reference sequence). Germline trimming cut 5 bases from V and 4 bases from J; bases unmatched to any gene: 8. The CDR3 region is CASSPDRVSYEQYF. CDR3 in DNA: TGTGCCAGCAGCCCTGACAGGGTGTCTTACGAGCAGTACTTC.

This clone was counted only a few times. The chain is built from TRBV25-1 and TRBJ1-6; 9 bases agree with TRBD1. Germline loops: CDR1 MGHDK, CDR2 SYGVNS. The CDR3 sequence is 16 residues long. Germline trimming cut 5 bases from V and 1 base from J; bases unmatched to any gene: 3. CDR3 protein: CASSPGQGSYNSPLHF. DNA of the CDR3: TGTGCCAGCAGTCCCGGACAGGGGTCCTATAATTCACCCCTCCACTTT.

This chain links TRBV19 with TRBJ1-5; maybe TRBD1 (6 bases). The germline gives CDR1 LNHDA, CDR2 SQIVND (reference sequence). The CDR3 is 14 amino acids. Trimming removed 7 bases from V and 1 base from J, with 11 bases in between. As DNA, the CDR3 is TGTGCCAGTACCCAGGGGACAAGCAATCAGCCCCAGCATTTT. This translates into CASTQGTSNQPQHF.

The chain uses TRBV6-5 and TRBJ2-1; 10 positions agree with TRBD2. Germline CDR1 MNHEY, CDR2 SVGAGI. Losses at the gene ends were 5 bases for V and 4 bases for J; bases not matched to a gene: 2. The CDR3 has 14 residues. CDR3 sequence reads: CASSSGGAYNEQFF. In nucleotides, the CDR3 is TGTGCCAGCAGTAGCGGGGGGGCATACAATGAGCAGTTCTTC.

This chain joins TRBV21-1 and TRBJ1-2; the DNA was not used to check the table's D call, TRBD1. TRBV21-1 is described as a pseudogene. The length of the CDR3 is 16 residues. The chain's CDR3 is CASSKVLGGPNYGYTF. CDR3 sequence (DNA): TGTGCCAGCAGCAAAGTCTTAGGGGGCCCTAACTATGGCTACACCTTC.

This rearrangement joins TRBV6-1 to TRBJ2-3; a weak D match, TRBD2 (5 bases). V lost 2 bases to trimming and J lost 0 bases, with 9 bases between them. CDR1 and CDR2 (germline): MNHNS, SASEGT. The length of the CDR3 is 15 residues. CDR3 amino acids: CASSERAGSTDTQYF. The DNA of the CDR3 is TGTGCCAGCAGTGAAAGGGCGGGCAGCACAGATACGCAGTATTTT.

In nucleotides, the CDR3 is TGTGCCATCAGTGGTTCAGGAGCTAGCGGGGGAAACACAGATACGCAGTATTTT. Protein: CAISGSGASGGNTDTQYF. V gene TRBV10-3 combines with J gene TRBJ2-3, with 10 bases that match TRBD2. Trimming removed 4 bases from V and 2 bases from J; junction bases left unmatched: 12. CDR3 size: 18 residues. Germline V gene data show CDR1 as ENHRY and CDR2 as SYGVKD.

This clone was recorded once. In DNA form, the CDR3 reads TGTGCCAGCAGCCCTCGGACAGGGGGGATCTATGGCTACACCTTC. Translated, it gives CASSPRTGGIYGYTF. This chain joins TRBV7-9 and TRBJ1-2; the match to TRBD1 covers 10 bases. The length of the CDR3 is 15 residues. V was clipped by 5 bases and J by 4 bases; unmatched bases: 7. Germline V gives CDR1 SEHNR, CDR2 FQNEAQ (reference sequence).

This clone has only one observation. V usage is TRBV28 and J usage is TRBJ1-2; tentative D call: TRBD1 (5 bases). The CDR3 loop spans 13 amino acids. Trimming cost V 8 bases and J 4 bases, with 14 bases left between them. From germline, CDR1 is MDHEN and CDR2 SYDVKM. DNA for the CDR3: TGTGCCAGCGGGCGGGGGGATTCCTATGGCTACACCTTC. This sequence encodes CASGRGDSYGYTF.

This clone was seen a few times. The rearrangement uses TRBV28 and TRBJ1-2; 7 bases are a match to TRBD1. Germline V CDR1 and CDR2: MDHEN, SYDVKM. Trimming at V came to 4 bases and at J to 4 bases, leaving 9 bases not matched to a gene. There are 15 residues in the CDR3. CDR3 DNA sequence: TGTGCCAGCAGTTCCTCCGGGACAGTGATCTATGGCTACACCTTC. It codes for CASSSSGTVIYGYTF.

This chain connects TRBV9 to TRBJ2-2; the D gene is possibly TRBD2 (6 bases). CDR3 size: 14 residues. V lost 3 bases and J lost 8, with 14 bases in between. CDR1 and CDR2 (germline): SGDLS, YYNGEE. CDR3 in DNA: TGTGCCAGCAGCGCCGGGGGTTTAAAGGGGGAGCTGTTTTTT. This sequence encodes CASSAGGLKGELFF.

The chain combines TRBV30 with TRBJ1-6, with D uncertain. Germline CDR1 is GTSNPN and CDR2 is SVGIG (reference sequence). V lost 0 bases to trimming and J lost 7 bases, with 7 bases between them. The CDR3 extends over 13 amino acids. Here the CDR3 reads CAWSVLENSPLHF. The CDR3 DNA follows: TGTGCCTGGAGTGTACTGGAGAATTCACCCCTCCACTTT.

The CDR3 here is CASIGGIVTEAFF. CDR3 bases: TGTGCCAGCATCGGGGGGATTGTGACTGAAGCTTTCTTT. This sequence joins TRBV2 and TRBJ1-1; TRBD1 is a possible D gene (5 bases). The CDR3 spans 13 residues. The germline CDR1 and CDR2 sequences are SNHLY and FYNNEI. V lost 7 bases and J lost 5, with 14 bases in between.

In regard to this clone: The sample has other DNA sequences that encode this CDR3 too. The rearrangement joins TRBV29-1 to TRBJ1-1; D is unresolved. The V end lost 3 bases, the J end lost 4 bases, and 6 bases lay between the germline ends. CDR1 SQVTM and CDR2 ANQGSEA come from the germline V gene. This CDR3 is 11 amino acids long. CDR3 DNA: TGCAGCGTTGATAGCGGCACTGAAGCTTTCTTT. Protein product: CSVDSGTEAFF.

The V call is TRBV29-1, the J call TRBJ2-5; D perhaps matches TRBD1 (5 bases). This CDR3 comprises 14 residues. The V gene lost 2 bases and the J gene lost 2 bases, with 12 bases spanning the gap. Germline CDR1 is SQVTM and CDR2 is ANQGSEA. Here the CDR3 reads CSVESPGNQETQYF. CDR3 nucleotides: TGCAGCGTTGAATCCCCAGGGAATCAAGAGACCCAGTACTTC.